This is a list of T cell receptor beta chains from one sample in a study of STAT5B mutations in CD4+ large granular lymphocyte leukemia. The method was immunoSEQ multiplex PCR; TCRdb's version includes in-frame clones alone and lacks a portion of them. The table lists approximately 28,000 clones, roughly nine tenths of them singletons. The sample consisted of CD4+ T cells from blood buffy coats. The receptors here all came from a human donor in good health. Both conserved end residues are part of each CDR3. Fields, in order: V gene, D gene, clone size, J gene, CDR3 protein. A D gene is named only where the DNA matches it firmly. A clone size is listed for some rows: how often the clone was seen (once, few, many), or a class if it is expanded.

V: TRBV25-1; D: .; size: .; J: TRBJ1-6; CDR3: CASSSAGGHHSPLHF
V: TRBV7-9; D: TRBD2; size: .; J: TRBJ2-5; CDR3: CASSFGTAGRVETQYF
V: TRBV19; D: TRBD2; size: .; J: TRBJ2-7; CDR3: CASSMRGTEQYF
V: TRBV6-6; D: .; size: few; J: TRBJ1-5; CDR3: CASRTQGRHQPQHF
V: TRBV29-1; D: .; size: .; J: TRBJ1-1; CDR3: CSVISIGRVTFF
V: TRBV28; D: .; size: few; J: TRBJ1-2; CDR3: CASSSDYGYTF
V: TRBV11-1; D: TRBD2; size: .; J: TRBJ2-1; CDR3: CASSSRTGRLAGGNNEQFF
V: TRBV28; D: .; size: once; J: TRBJ2-5; CDR3: CASSFPGEPNETQYF
V: TRBV28; D: TRBD2; size: .; J: TRBJ2-1; CDR3: CASRRREGDNEQFF
V: TRBV18; D: .; size: .; J: TRBJ1-1; CDR3: CASSPGQDTEAFF
V: TRBV6-1; D: TRBD1; size: .; J: TRBJ2-7; CDR3: CASSEGTGASYEQYF
V: TRBV5-4; D: .; size: few; J: TRBJ1-2; CDR3: CASSLEGGGYGYTF
V: TRBV4-2; D: .; size: .; J: TRBJ1-4; CDR3: CASSQGATARSTEKLFF
V: TRBV27; D: TRBD1; size: few; J: TRBJ1-5; CDR3: CAAGRTGSQPQHF
V: TRBV7-6; D: TRBD1; size: .; J: TRBJ1-3; CDR3: CASSRTGDSGNTIYF
V: TRBV5-1; D: .; size: .; J: TRBJ1-1; CDR3: CASSPPSTLNTEAFF
V: TRBV7-2; D: TRBD1; size: .; J: TRBJ2-1; CDR3: CASSLVRSWDSLANNEQFF
V: TRBV7-8; D: .; size: .; J: TRBJ1-2; CDR3: CASSLLRGGDGYTF
V: TRBV27; D: .; size: .; J: TRBJ2-1; CDR3: CASSYRDTEQFF
V: TRBV6-5; D: .; size: .; J: TRBJ1-1; CDR3: CASSYKFTEAFF
V: TRBV11-2; D: .; size: .; J: TRBJ1-1; CDR3: CASSLTGSYTEAFF
V: TRBV6-5; D: .; size: .; J: TRBJ2-5; CDR3: CATAQQSRQETQYF
V: TRBV9; D: .; size: .; J: TRBJ2-3; CDR3: CASSVGPGATDTQYF
V: TRBV7-2; D: .; size: .; J: TRBJ2-1; CDR3: CASSLAEGRQGDEQFF
V: TRBV7-6; D: TRBD1; size: .; J: TRBJ2-7; CDR3: CASSLETGYGYEQYF
V: TRBV4-1; D: .; size: .; J: TRBJ2-1; CDR3: CASSQAYYNEQFF
V: TRBV6-1; D: TRBD1; size: once; J: TRBJ1-4; CDR3: CASSEMGQGHEKLFF
V: TRBV28; D: .; size: .; J: TRBJ2-7; CDR3: CASSSDLEQYF
V: TRBV6-5; D: TRBD2; size: .; J: TRBJ2-7; CDR3: CASSLTSGRFFHEQYF
V: TRBV7-9; D: TRBD1; size: once; J: TRBJ2-3; CDR3: CASSSTGGAGTDTQYF
V: TRBV5-1; D: .; size: .; J: TRBJ2-2; CDR3: CASSWGGLDTGELFF
V: TRBV29-1; D: TRBD2; size: .; J: TRBJ2-7; CDR3: CSVATSGAYEQYF